This T cell receptor (beta chain) was sequenced during a study of cytotoxic CD8 clonotypes in ibrutinib-treated CLL. Study background: Sequencing produced an average of roughly 280,000 productive templates and tens of thousands of productive rearrangements per sample. Overall study results and limits: Clonality increased at ibrutinib response and stayed stable in sustained remission. At progression, however, it fell back toward baseline. The study found public clonotypes uncommon, contracting or stable on treatment. Against age-matched healthy donors, baseline clonality ran higher and tracked circulating CD8+ T-cell counts.

Germline CDR1 is SGHRS and CDR2 is YFSETQ. Unmatched junction bases numbered 9, after V lost 2 bases and J lost 6 bases. The CDR3 is made up of 16 amino acids. Profiled with immunoSEQ multiplex PCR; TCRdb holds only in-frame clones, not every one. Of 150,000 or so clones listed, around three quarters are singletons. For this clone: Its antigen is as yet unknown.

This clonotype originated in a human donor with chronic lymphocytic leukemia. Sequencing was performed on PBMCs, taken after 12 months of ibrutinib treatment. V usage is TRBV5-1 and J usage is TRBJ1-4; 8 bases match TRBD1. The CDR3 coding sequence is TGCGCCAGCAGCTTACAGGGGGTTGGCGGTGATGAAAAACTGTTTTTT. Translating it yields CASSLQGVGGDEKLFF.